The clone carrying this T cell receptor (beta chain) has just a few counts. Vbeta (60) and Jbeta (13) primers were used in the PCR. Only in-frame clones appear in the TCRdb table, and some are missing; sequencing was by immunoSEQ multiplex PCR. The sample yields 200,000 to 250,000 clones, around four fifths seen once. This record comes from a study of cytomegalovirus exposure and HLA in healthy donors. The sequenced sample was PBMCs. This TCR was recovered from a male donor in good health and CMV-seronegative.

CDR3 loop: CASSPRGATEAFF. In nucleotides, the CDR3 is TGTGCCAGCAGTCCACGAGGTGCCACTGAAGCTTTCTTT. The chain recombines TRBV7-9 with TRBJ1-1; D unclear. Between the trimmed V and J ends, which lost 6 bases and 4 bases, there was a span of 12 bases. The germline V gene has CDR1 SEHNR and CDR2 FQNEAQ (reference sequence). The CDR3 is made up of 13 amino acids.